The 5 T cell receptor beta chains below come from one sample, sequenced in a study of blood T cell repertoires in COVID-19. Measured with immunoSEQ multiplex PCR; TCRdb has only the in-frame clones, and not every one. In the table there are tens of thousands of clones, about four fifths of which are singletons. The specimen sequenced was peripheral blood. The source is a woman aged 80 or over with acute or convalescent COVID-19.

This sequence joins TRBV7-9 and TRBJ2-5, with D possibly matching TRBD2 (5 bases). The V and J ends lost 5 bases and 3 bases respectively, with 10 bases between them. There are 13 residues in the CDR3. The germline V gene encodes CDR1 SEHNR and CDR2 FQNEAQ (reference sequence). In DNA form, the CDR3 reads TGTGCCAGCAGCCCAGGACTGGAAGAGACCCAGTACTTC. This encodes CASSPGLEETQYF.

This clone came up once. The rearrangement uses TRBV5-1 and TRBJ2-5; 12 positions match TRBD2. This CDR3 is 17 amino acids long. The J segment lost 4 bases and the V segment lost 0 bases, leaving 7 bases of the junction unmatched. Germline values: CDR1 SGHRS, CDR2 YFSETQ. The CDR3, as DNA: TGCGCCAGCAGCTTGGGTCCTAGCGGGGGGGCCGTAGAGACCCAGTACTTC. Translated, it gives CASSLGPSGGAVETQYF.

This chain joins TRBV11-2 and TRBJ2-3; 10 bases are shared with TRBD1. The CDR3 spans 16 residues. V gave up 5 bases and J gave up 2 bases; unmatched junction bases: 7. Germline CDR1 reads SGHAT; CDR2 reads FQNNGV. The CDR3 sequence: CASSPDRGIITDTQYF. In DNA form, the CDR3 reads TGTGCCAGCAGCCCGGACAGGGGGATCATCACAGATACGCAGTATTTT. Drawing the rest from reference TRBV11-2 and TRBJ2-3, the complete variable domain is EAGVAQSPRYKIIEKRQSVAFWCNPISGHATLYWYQQILGQGPKLLIQFQNNGVVDDSQLPKDRFSAERLKGVDSTLKIQPAKLEDSAVYLCASSPDRGIITDTQYFGPGTRLTVL.

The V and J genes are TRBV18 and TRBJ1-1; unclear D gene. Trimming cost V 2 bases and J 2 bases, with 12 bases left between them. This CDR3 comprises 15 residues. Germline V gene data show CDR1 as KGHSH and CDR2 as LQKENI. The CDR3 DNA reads TGTGCCAGCTCACCAAAGTGGCAGGCAAACACTGAAGCTTTCTTT. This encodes CASSPKWQANTEAFF.

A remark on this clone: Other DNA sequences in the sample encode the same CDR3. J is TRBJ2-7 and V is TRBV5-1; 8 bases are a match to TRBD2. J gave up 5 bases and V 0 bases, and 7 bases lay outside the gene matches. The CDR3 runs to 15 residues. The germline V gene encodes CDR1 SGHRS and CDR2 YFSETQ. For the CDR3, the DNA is TGCGCCAGCAGCTTGGGTACGGGGGGGCACAACGAGCAGTACTTC. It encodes CASSLGTGGHNEQYF.